The 7 T cell receptor beta chains below come from one sample, sequenced in a study of identical twins listed by TCRdb under 2016. Receptors were amplified or captured by 5' RACE. TCRdb shows the sequencer as Illumina HiSeq 2000. Using fastp trimming at Q25 and MiXCR clonotype assembly, TCRdb reanalyzed the public sequencing data and kept in-frame beta chains. Duplicate CDR3 protein sequences are folded into a single record with the most common DNA and genes. Within this sample are 400,000 to 500,000 distinct CDR3 sequences, with over 11% of them counted one time only. The ten largest clones represent approximately 0.98% of the sample. The same data also went into a second study, on yellow fever vaccine responses in identical twins.

Sequencing was done on a sample of CD4+ T cells sorted from blood. The receptors originated from a young woman in good health.

This chain connects TRBV7-8 to TRBJ2-4; 9 nucleotides match TRBD1. J lost 1 base, V lost 1 base, and 5 bases had no gene match. The germline V gene has CDR1 SGHVS and CDR2 FQNEAQ. This CDR3 contains 17 residues. The CDR3 is CASSLVPGQGAKNIQYF. The CDR3 nucleotides are TGTGCCAGCAGCTTAGTTCCAGGACAGGGGGCCAAAAACATTCAGTACTTC.

On this clonotype itself: A read error is possible here, since a much larger clone lies one base away. This chain joins TRBV7-2 and TRBJ2-3, with D perhaps matching TRBD2 (6 bases). Trimming shortened V by 6 bases and J by 4 bases, and 17 bases separated the two germline ends. CDR3 length equals 15 residues. Germline loops: CDR1 SGHTA, CDR2 FQGNSA. DNA of the CDR3: TGTGCCAGCAGATGGCGGGGTCGGGGCTCAGATACGCAGTATTTT. Encoded protein: CASRWRGRGSDTQYF.

This clonotype was counted between two and nine times. The chain joins TRBV14 to TRBJ1-2, with 9 bases identical to TRBD1. With 4 bases clipped from V and 5 bases from J, the junction kept 5 bases outside the gene matches. The germline V gene encodes CDR1 SGHDN and CDR2 FVKESK. CDR3 length: 14 amino acids. CDR3 sequence: CASSRDRVGYGYTF. CDR3 coding DNA: TGTGCCAGCAGCCGGGACAGGGTAGGATATGGCTACACCTTC.

The gene calls are TRBV11-2 and TRBJ1-1, with TRBD1 matching 8 bases. Germline trimming cut 5 bases from V and 0 bases from J; bases unmatched to any gene: 5. Per germline, CDR1 SGHAT and CDR2 FQNNGV. This CDR3 is 15 amino acids long. The CDR3 here is CASSLQTGVNTEAFF. The CDR3 bases are TGTGCCAGCAGCCTTCAGACAGGGGTGAACACTGAAGCTTTCTTT. The variable domain in full, completed from reference TRBV11-2 and TRBJ1-1, reads EAGVAQSPRYKIIEKRQSVAFWCNPISGHATLYWYQQILGQGPKLLIQFQNNGVVDDSQLPKDRFSAERLKGVDSTLKIQPAKLEDSAVYLCASSLQTGVNTEAFFGQGTRLTVV.

This clonotype appeared a few times. V is TRBV11-2 and J is TRBJ2-2; no reliable D call. The V and J ends lost 0 bases and 0 bases respectively, with 11 bases between them. The CDR3 contains 17 residues. Germline V gene lookup returns CDR1 SGHAT and CDR2 FQNNGV. CDR3: CASSLDTQASNTGELFF. The CDR3 coding sequence is TGTGCCAGCAGCTTAGATACCCAGGCCTCGAACACCGGGGAGCTGTTTTTT.

This clonotype was counted many times. The CDR3 nucleotides are TGTGCCAGCAGCCAAGACAGGGGATCTACTGAAGCTTTCTTT. Its translation: CASSQDRGSTEAFF. This chain links TRBV11-1 with TRBJ1-1; TRBD1 aligns across 8 bases. The CDR3 is 14 residues long. Germline CDR1 SGHAT, CDR2 FQDESV (reference sequence). The junction had 7 bases not matched to a gene; V was cut back by 5 bases and J by 5 bases.

The chain combines TRBV10-3 with TRBJ2-4; 8 bases are a match to TRBD1. The CDR3 covers 14 residues. CDR1 ENHRY and CDR2 SYGVKD come from the germline V gene. J was trimmed by 7 bases and V by 6 bases; bases with no gene match: 8. The CDR3, as DNA: TGTGCCATCAGCGGACAGGGCGGTATTAACATTCAGTACTTC. As protein: CAISGQGGINIQYF.